This T cell receptor beta chain was profiled in a study of OX40 agonist ivuxolimab in advanced cancers. Study-level information: The patients got ivuxolimab, which is an agonistic anti-OX40 (CD134) antibody. Partial response was recorded in three patients: one hepatocellular carcinoma and two cutaneous melanoma cases. Study outcomes and limitations: Some nonresponders likewise displayed low normalized T-cell clonal expansion.

CDR3 length equals 15 residues. Germline V CDR1 and CDR2: MNHEY, SMNVEV (reference sequence). V was pared by 3 bases and J by 7 bases, with 9 bases of the junction left unmatched. Worth noting for this clone: Its antigen is still unknown.

The assay was immunoSEQ multiplex PCR, and TCRdb's table has in-frame clones only and misses some. The sample includes 41,000 or so clones, 85% of them seen just once. The chain is built from TRBV27 and TRBJ1-5; TRBD1 agrees at 7 bases. This sequence originates from an adult with an advanced solid tumor such as melanoma, head and neck, liver or kidney cancer. Sequencing was performed on CD4+ or CD8+ T cells sorted from blood, taken in a trial of the OX40 agonist ivuxolimab. The CDR3 DNA sequence: TGTGCCAGCAGTTTCCCTGGGACAGTAAGGCAGCCCCAGCATTTT. This codes for CASSFPGTVRQPQHF.